The 32 T cell receptor beta chains reported below all come from one sample, sequenced in a study of response to subunit inactivated influenza vaccine. TCRdb independently ran MiXCR on the RT-PCR reads; one entry per CDR3 protein. The data hold about 570,000 distinct CDR3 sequences, with over 9% observed a single time. The sample was also reused in another study, on T cells expressing NK-cell markers. As that report states: For TCR beta, cDNA was produced by 5'RACE template switching with UMIs.

Source: PBMCs from blood, taken on the day of vaccination. The receptors were gathered from a man in his fifties who received an inactivated influenza vaccine.

The J gene is TRBJ2-1, the V gene TRBV5-6, with TRBD1 matching over 7 bases. Germline CDR1 SGHDT, CDR2 YYEEEE. Unmatched junction bases numbered 8, after V lost 4 bases and J lost 7 bases. The CDR3 is made up of 14 amino acids. The CDR3 DNA reads as TGTGCCAGCAGCAAAGAGAGGGGGCGGAATGAGCAGTTCTTC. Its protein is CASSKERGRNEQFF.

Of note for this clonotype: Germline is not matched at one junction end, which may reflect a read error. The chain has TRBV3-1 and TRBJ2-5; D perhaps matches TRBD1 (5 bases). CDR3 length: 17 amino acids. The germline V gene encodes CDR1 LGHDT and CDR2 YNNKEL (reference sequence). CDR3: CASSQDLWAREQEAQYF. DNA of the CDR3: TGTGCCAGCAGCCAAGATCTATGGGCCAGGGAACAAGAGGCCCAGTACTTC.

This clonotype appeared many times. This chain joins TRBV29-1 and TRBJ2-1; TRBD1 aligns across 10 bases. J gave up 10 bases and V 4 bases, and 4 bases lay outside the gene matches. The CDR3 sequence is 12 residues long. Germline CDR1 and CDR2: SQVTM and ANQGSEA. The CDR3 spells CSVGQGAREQFF. For the CDR3, the DNA is TGCAGCGTTGGACAGGGGGCCCGGGAGCAGTTCTTC.

This clonotype was observed a few times. The chain links TRBV27 to TRBJ1-1, with D unresolved. Germline loops: CDR1 MNHEY, CDR2 SMNVEV (reference sequence). CDR3 size: 14 residues. Trimming took off 8 bases at V and 4 bases at J, with 17 bases between the two ends. CDR3 loop: CASQPTTPATEAFF. The CDR3 nucleotides are TGTGCCAGCCAGCCGACTACCCCGGCCACTGAAGCTTTCTTT.

This clonotype was seen a few times. The V gene is TRBV12-3 or TRBV12-4, the J gene TRBJ2-1; maybe TRBD2 (6 bases). Trimming pared 6 bases from V and 7 bases from J, leaving 19 bases between. The CDR3 length is 15 residues. The CDR3 loop is CASSPGTQKGNEQFF. For the CDR3, the DNA is TGTGCCAGCAGCCCCGGGACTCAAAAAGGGAATGAGCAGTTCTTC.

Only a few counts were recorded for this clonotype. The chain uses TRBV24-1 and TRBJ2-7; D ambiguous. CDR3 size: 18 residues. The V gene lost 3 bases and the J gene lost 2 bases, with 22 bases spanning the gap. Per germline, CDR1 KGHDR and CDR2 SFDVKD. The CDR3 coding sequence is TGTGCCACCAGTGATCCTCCCCCAACATTCGGTATCGCCTACGAGCAGTACTTC. As protein: CATSDPPPTFGIAYEQYF.

The chain links TRBV28 to TRBJ2-7, with TRBD1 matching 10 bases. The CDR3 is 16 residues long. CDR1 is MDHEN, CDR2 SYDVKM, per germline. Trimming removed 7 bases from V and 6 bases from J; junction bases left unmatched: 15. CDR3 DNA sequence: TGTGCCAGCAACCGCCCAGCCGGGACAGGGGTCGGCGAGCAGTACTTC. Translation: CASNRPAGTGVGEQYF.

This clonotype has a handful of counts. The J gene is TRBJ2-7, the V gene TRBV12-3 or TRBV12-4; D not resolved. Trimming removed 3 bases at V and 3 bases at J, with 15 bases between. This CDR3 contains 15 residues. CDR3 nucleotides: TGTGCCAGCAGTTTTCGGGCCCGCAAGGGCTACGAGCAGTACTTC. Its protein is CASSFRARKGYEQYF.

This clonotype occurred once. The V gene is TRBV3-1, the J gene TRBJ1-5; 7 bases match TRBD1. J was trimmed by 7 bases and V by 5 bases; bases with no gene match: 8. CDR1 and CDR2 from the germline V gene are LGHDT and YNNKEL (reference sequence). The CDR3 extends over 14 amino acids. CDR3 coding DNA: TGTGCCAGCAGCGACAGGGATCGGGGGCAGCCCCAGCATTTT. Amino acids: CASSDRDRGQPQHF.

This clonotype was seen a handful of times. The genes are TRBV4-2 and TRBJ1-1; 8 bases fit TRBD1. CDR3 length: 15 amino acids. CDR1 and CDR2 (germline): LGHNA, YNFKEQ. The trim removed 0 bases at V and 3 bases at J, leaving 3 bases unmatched. The CDR3, as DNA: TGTGCCAGCAGCCAAGATCAGGGGGCCTACACTGAAGCTTTCTTT. Protein product: CASSQDQGAYTEAFF.

The chain combines TRBV20-1 with TRBJ1-2; D unresolved. The CDR3 is made up of 15 amino acids. Germline assignment: CDR1 DFQATT and CDR2 SNEGSKA (reference sequence). Between the trimmed V and J ends, which lost 0 bases and 3 bases, there was a span of 14 bases. The CDR3 loop reads CSARDSPGRYYGYTF. The CDR3 DNA reads TGCAGTGCTAGAGACTCCCCGGGGAGATACTATGGCTACACCTTC.

This clonotype was detected only a few times. The CDR3 loop is CASSQDLKQETQYF. Here the CDR3 DNA reads TGCGCCAGCAGCCAAGATTTAAAGCAAGAGACCCAGTACTTC. The chain recombines TRBV4-3 with TRBJ2-5; D is unclear. This CDR3 has 14 amino acids. The germline gives CDR1 LGHNA, CDR2 YSLEER. With 0 bases removed from V and 2 bases from J, the gap between germline ends came to 7 bases.

The rearrangement uses TRBV5-1 and TRBJ2-1; 9 bases are a match to TRBD2. CDR3 length: 16 amino acids. V shed 0 bases, J shed 10 bases, and the junction held 11 bases outside the gene matches. The germline CDR1 and CDR2 sequences are SGHRS and YFSETQ. CDR3 loop: CASSLASSGAIWEQFF. The CDR3 DNA reads as TGCGCCAGCAGCTTGGCCTCTAGCGGGGCCATCTGGGAGCAGTTCTTC.

There are many counts of this clonotype. The chain uses TRBV4-3 and TRBJ2-1, with D perhaps being TRBD1 or TRBD2 (5 bases each). Between the trimmed V and J ends, which lost 8 bases and 6 bases, there was a span of 14 bases. This CDR3 spans 13 amino acids. Germline V gives CDR1 LGHNA, CDR2 YSLEER. CDR3 amino acids: CASSLHGGNEQFF. The CDR3, as DNA: TGCGCCAGCTCCTTACATGGGGGCAATGAGCAGTTCTTC.

This clonotype was picked up many times. The chain carries TRBV5-1 and TRBJ2-3, with 11 nucleotides matching TRBD2. In germline, CDR1 is SGHRS, CDR2 YFSETQ. With 3 bases clipped from V and 2 bases from J, the junction kept 11 bases outside the gene matches. This CDR3 has 18 residues. The CDR3 sequence: CASSWPLLAGGPTDTQYF. As DNA, the CDR3 is TGCGCCAGCAGCTGGCCTCTCCTAGCGGGGGGCCCCACAGATACGCAGTATTTT.

This clonotype was recorded a few times. The CDR3 nucleotides read TGTGCCAGCAGCTTAGCCGCCAGGGCCCGGGATCAGCCCCAGCATTTT. Translation: CASSLAARARDQPQHF. V is TRBV7-8 and J is TRBJ1-5; D is perhaps TRBD1 (5 bases). The V end was cut by 0 bases, the J end by 5 bases, with 14 bases between. CDR3 size: 16 residues. The germline CDR1 and CDR2 sequences are SGHVS and FQNEAQ.

There are a few counts of this clonotype. This chain uses TRBV20-1 with TRBJ2-7, with D perhaps TRBD1 (5 bases). The length of the CDR3 is 13 residues. The germline V gene has CDR1 DFQATT and CDR2 SNEGSKA (reference sequence). Trimming took off 2 bases at V and 0 bases at J, with 8 bases between the two ends. The CDR3 DNA reads TGCAGTGCTAGACAGGGCCACTCCTACGAGCAGTACTTC. Translating gives CSARQGHSYEQYF.

This chain uses TRBV6-1 with TRBJ2-5; D gene uncertain. The length of the CDR3 is 14 residues. The V end lost 0 bases, the J end lost 5 bases, and 10 bases lay between the germline ends. Germline-derived CDR1 and CDR2 are MNHNS and SASEGT. CDR3 loop: CASSEAASGETQYF. The CDR3 DNA sequence: TGTGCCAGCAGTGAAGCAGCTAGTGGGGAGACCCAGTACTTC.

Written as DNA, the CDR3 is TGTGCCAGCAGTTCTCACGGGCTCGGACTCTACAATGAGCAGTTCTTC. Translated: CASSSHGLGLYNEQFF. The genes are TRBV28 and TRBJ2-1; D perhaps matches TRBD2 (5 bases). CDR3 length: 16 amino acids. Germline V gives CDR1 MDHEN, CDR2 SYDVKM. Trimming removed 4 bases from V and 3 bases from J, with 16 bases in between.

The V call is TRBV28, the J call TRBJ2-7; TRBD1 aligns across 8 bases. The ends lost 9 bases at V and 4 bases at J; junction bases unmatched: 8. Germline values: CDR1 MDHEN, CDR2 SYDVKM. The CDR3 sequence is 13 residues long. CDR3 sequence reads: CASQPGQVYEQYF. The DNA of the CDR3 is TGTGCCAGTCAACCGGGACAGGTTTACGAGCAGTACTTC.

In its sample, this clonotype was seen many times. This sequence joins TRBV7-2 and TRBJ2-1; TRBD2 matches 13 bases. The length of the CDR3 is 15 residues. CDR1 and CDR2 (germline): SGHTA, FQGNSA. J lost 7 bases, V lost 0 bases, and 0 bases had no gene match. CDR3 residues: CASSLALAGGNEQFF. CDR3 sequence (DNA): TGTGCCAGCAGCTTAGCACTAGCGGGAGGGAATGAGCAGTTCTTC.

The rearrangement links TRBV25-1 to TRBJ2-5; weak D call: TRBD1 (5 bases). Germline-derived CDR1 and CDR2 are MGHDK and SYGVNS. The CDR3 loop spans 13 amino acids. V was trimmed by 5 bases and J by 5 bases, leaving 12 bases between them. The CDR3, as DNA: TGTGCCAGCAGTAAGGACAAGAGGGAGACCCAGTACTTC. It specifies CASSKDKRETQYF.

This clonotype was recorded a few times. The rearrangement uses TRBV28 and TRBJ2-1, with 7 bases that match TRBD1. Germline CDR1 is MDHEN and CDR2 is SYDVKM. The J segment lost 6 bases and the V segment lost 3 bases, leaving 5 bases of the junction unmatched. This CDR3 is 14 amino acids long. The CDR3 region has the DNA TGTGCCAGCAGTTTTGTCAACAGGGGCAATGAGCAGTTCTTC. It yields the protein CASSFVNRGNEQFF.

This clonotype was seen repeatedly, ten times or more. The chain recombines TRBV4-2 with TRBJ2-4; D is undetermined. The CDR3 contains 14 residues. Germline CDR1 and CDR2: LGHNA and YNFKEQ. V was pared by 1 base and J by 2 bases, with 6 bases between. The CDR3 DNA reads TGTGCCAGCAGCCAAGGCGGTTCCAAAAACATTCAGTACTTC. Encoded protein: CASSQGGSKNIQYF.

This clonotype was observed at least ten times. The chain couples TRBV5-1 to TRBJ1-1; 12 bases align to TRBD1. Germline CDR1 SGHRS, CDR2 YFSETQ. V was pared by 1 base and J by 5 bases, with 18 bases of the junction left unmatched. The CDR3 is 20 residues long. The CDR3 spells CASSLPTKTGTGGGRTEAFF. As DNA, the CDR3 is TGCGCCAGCAGCTTGCCGACAAAAACCGGGACAGGGGGCGGAAGGACTGAAGCTTTCTTT.

This clonotype was seen just once. The chain links TRBV20-1 to TRBJ2-7; perhaps D is TRBD1 or TRBD2 (5 bases each). Germline V gene sequence: CDR1 DFQATT, CDR2 SNEGSKA (reference sequence). The CDR3 is 15 amino acids. Trimming took 5 bases from V and 3 from J, leaving 20 bases between them. The CDR3: CSAHGAGTSNYEQYF. Here the CDR3 DNA reads TGCAGTGCTCATGGCGCCGGGACGTCTAACTACGAGCAGTACTTC.

Only a few counts were recorded for this clonotype. This chain uses TRBV6-2 or TRBV6-3 with TRBJ2-5; 14 nucleotides match TRBD2. Germline assignment: CDR1 MNHEY and CDR2 SVGEGT. This CDR3 contains 20 residues. Trimming took 4 bases from V and 4 from J; bases not matched to a gene: 17. The CDR3 sequence is CASSWEAGTSGRRRRETQYF. CDR3 DNA: TGTGCCAGCAGTTGGGAAGCCGGGACTAGCGGGAGAAGAAGGAGAGAGACCCAGTACTTC.

For this clonotype: One end of the junction does not line up with germline, which may come from a read error. The genes are TRBV9 and TRBJ1-1, with 8 bases matching TRBD1. Per germline, CDR1 SGDLS and CDR2 YYNGEE. The CDR3 length is 16 residues. Written as DNA, the CDR3 is TGTGGCAGCAGCCTTGAAGGACAGGGACTGAACACTGAAGCTTTCTTT. This encodes CGSSLEGQGLNTEAFF. Using reference TRBV9 and TRBJ1-1 for the parts outside the CDR3, the full variable domain is DSGVTQTPKHLITATGQRVTLRCSPRSGDLSVYWYQQSLDQGLQFLIQYYNGEERAKGNILERFSAQQFPDLHSELNLSSLELGDSALYFCGSSLEGQGLNTEAFFGQGTRLTVV.

In its sample, this clonotype was seen a few times. The J gene is TRBJ1-6, the V gene TRBV12-3 or TRBV12-4; 7 bases map to TRBD1. The CDR3 is 14 residues long. Trimming removed 6 bases from V and 6 bases from J; junction bases left unmatched: 5. The chain's CDR3 is CASRAGGGNSPLHF. CDR3 nucleotides: TGTGCCAGCAGGGCAGGGGGTGGTAATTCACCCCTCCACTTT.

This clonotype was seen a few times. This sequence joins TRBV25-1 and TRBJ1-1, with a tentative D call TRBD1 (5 bases). V lost 8 bases and J lost 4, with 14 bases in between. The CDR3 sequence is 13 residues long. Germline V gives CDR1 MGHDK, CDR2 SYGVNS. The CDR3 DNA follows: TGTGCCAGCGTCGGAAAGGGACGCACTGAAGCTTTCTTT. Its translation: CASVGKGRTEAFF.

Comment on this clonotype: A junction boundary mismatches the germline segment, possibly from a read error. The rearrangement uses TRBV7-2 and TRBJ2-3; perhaps TRBD2 as D (7 bases). The CDR3 sequence is 15 residues long. The germline gives CDR1 SGHTA, CDR2 FQGNSA. The CDR3 loop is CPSSQGGAGTDTQYF. In DNA, the CDR3 is TGTCCCAGCAGCCAAGGGGGGGCGGGCACAGATACGCAGTATTTT.

This clonotype was observed a few times. The rearrangement links TRBV11-2 to TRBJ2-2; the match to TRBD1 covers 10 bases. The CDR3 is made up of 16 amino acids. Germline CDR1 reads SGHAT; CDR2 reads FQNNGV. Germline trimming cut 7 bases from V and 7 bases from J; bases unmatched to any gene: 12. The CDR3 nucleotides are TGTGCCAGCAAATACCGGGACAGGGGACATAGCGGGGAGCTGTTTTTT. This translates into CASKYRDRGHSGELFF.